This T cell receptor beta chain is from a study of early T cells in non-severe SARS-CoV-2 infection. Study as a whole: Sequencing used unsorted whole-blood bulk RNA, so chains lack pairing.

Comment on this clonotype: Its antigen is still unknown.

General study findings and limits: In VDJdb matching, anti-spike CD8 responses were favored while private and CD4 specificities went missing.

Separate cDNA molecules each had unique molecular identifiers attached to them. MiXCR, applied by TCRdb to the 5' RACE reads, yields one record per CDR3 protein. The sample includes 87,000 or so distinct CDR3 sequences, 12% to 15% of them seen just once. The origin of this receptor is an adult who was a healthcare worker with PCR-confirmed SARS-CoV-2 infection or an uninfected control (not recorded which). The sequenced sample was whole blood.

This CDR3 is CASGGFGSVGNEAFF. For the CDR3, the DNA is TGTGCCAGCGGGGGATTTGGGTCCGTTGGGAATGAAGCTTTCTTT. This chain links TRBV6-1 with TRBJ1-1, with D possibly TRBD1 on 5 matching bases. The CDR3 totals 15 residues. Germline V gives CDR1 MNHNS, CDR2 SASEGT. V was cut by 8 bases and J by 7 bases, with 23 bases left in between.